This T cell receptor (beta chain) stems from a study of chemoradiotherapy in HPV16-positive cancers (dated 2022 in TCRdb). About the investigation overall: Using functional T-cell assays on cells from two HPV16-positive patients, the researchers defined candidate HPV-specific T-cell clones and common TCR motifs. The candidate HPV-specific TCRs and motifs were subsequently tracked in TCR repertoires obtained from roughly 78 patients with HPV-related cancers. The study asked whether T-cell immunity to the HPV oncoproteins E6 and E7 changes during chemoradiotherapy and whether this immunity affects survival.

Repertoires were sampled repeatedly over the course of chemoradiotherapy so that clonal expansion in the tumor microenvironment could be followed. V is clipped by 5 bases and J by 6 bases, and the sequence between their germline boundaries is 11 bases long. The CDR1 and CDR2 encoded by the germline V gene are MNHNS and SASEGT. The CDR3, from cysteine to phenylalanine, totals 13 residues. Only the CDR3 region is kept as DNA, spanning 39 bases read in frame from base 1. What the authors observed across the whole study: Expansion of candidate HPV-specific clones and E7-related TCR motifs was observed in the tumor microenvironment during treatment, whereas no such expansion was observed for non-HPV-specific T cells. Only two HPV16-positive patients were used to derive the functional definition of HPV-specific T cells, and the survival association was reported for HPV16-positive patients. In HPV16-positive patients, expansion of HPV-responsive T cells during chemoradiotherapy was found to be associated with improved recurrence-free survival.

As to this clone: The antigen it recognizes is unknown. Base qualities are not recorded, but no much larger clone differs from it by a single base.

Library method: the immunoSEQ multiplex PCR assay. Imported from immuneACCESS, the table was reduced by TCRdb to in-frame sequences with V and J called. These copies leave out some clones; in studies compared against another copy, an unresolved V gene accounts for under half, and the cause of the remainder is not known. The sample includes roughly 3,000 clones, with 89% observed a single time. The ten largest clones take up approximately 3.3% of the sample. This TCR was recovered from a human donor with HPV-associated anogenital cancer. This specimen was tumor tissue, taken from a patient who underwent chemoradiotherapy. The chain uses TRBV6-1 and TRBJ2-1, with the identity of the D gene unclear. The CDR3 protein: CASSPLGPNEQFF. The DNA is TGTGCCAGCAGTCCCCTAGGTCCCAATGAGCAGTTCTTC.